This T cell receptor (beta chain) was profiled in a study of cytomegalovirus exposure and HLA in healthy donors. Whole-study context: Findings of an earlier analysis included 110 million or so unique TCR beta sequences from 200 million or so T cells.

The CDR3 sequence is 13 residues long. Trimming removed 2 bases from V and 6 bases from J, with 11 bases in between. Germline CDR1 is MDHEN and CDR2 is SYDVKM. With 60 Vbeta and 13 Jbeta primers, the PCR was carried out. The repertoire was sequenced with immunoSEQ multiplex PCR; TCRdb's copy has only in-frame clones and lacks some. The data contain approximately 150,000 clones, roughly 79% of them seen just once; the ten biggest clones take up 13%. Findings and limits, study-wide: The classifier reportedly diagnosed cytomegalovirus status with high specificity and sensitivity. TRBV6-2, TRBV6-3 and other indistinguishable V segments were excluded. It was approximately 170 TCR beta chains that were listed as cytomegalovirus-associated.

A remark on this clone: Its antigen remains unknown.

The sample was PBMCs. The chain couples TRBV28 to TRBJ2-7; the D gene is possibly TRBD1 (5 bases). The TCR comes from a woman in her forties or fifties in good health and CMV-seronegative. CDR3 nucleotide sequence: TGTGCCAGCAGTTTAACCCCCCAGGGCGAGCAGTACTTC. Translation: CASSLTPQGEQYF.